This TCR beta chain was observed in a study of OX40 agonist ivuxolimab in advanced cancers. In the study overall: Patients in the trial were receiving intravenous ivuxolimab every 2 weeks, at doses of 0.01 to 10 mg/kg. Points from the study as a whole: CD4+ and CD8+ blood T cells expanded clonally by week 6 at 0.1 to 3.0 mg/kg.

Clones were read by immunoSEQ multiplex PCR, and TCRdb kept only the in-frame ones, dropping some. This table has about 80,000 clones, 80% to 90% appearing once. With autoimmune disease history or systemic immunosuppression, patients were excluded. The CDR3 is 14 amino acids. Deletions cut 6 bases from V and 6 bases from J, with 14 bases between. Per germline, CDR1 MNHEY and CDR2 SVGAGI. To note about this clone: As yet, its antigen is unknown.

The TCR sequence derives from an adult with an advanced solid tumor such as melanoma, head and neck, liver or kidney cancer. Sample: CD4+ or CD8+ T cells sorted from blood, taken in a trial of the OX40 agonist ivuxolimab. The chain joins TRBV6-5 to TRBJ2-2; a weak D match, TRBD2 (5 bases). The CDR3 protein is CASRPPGSAGELFF. The CDR3 DNA sequence: TGTGCCAGCAGGCCCCCGGGTAGCGCCGGGGAGCTGTTTTTT.